The 28 T cell receptor beta chains reported below all come from one sample, sequenced in a study of cytomegalovirus exposure and HLA in healthy donors. Researchers ran the PCR with 60 Vbeta and 13 Jbeta primers. TCRdb's table, derived via immunoSEQ multiplex PCR, lists solely in-frame clones and lacks some. There are roughly 170,000 clones in the sample; 84% occur only once, and around 5% lies in the top ten. The sequenced material came from PBMCs. The origin of the receptors is a man between 18 and 29 years old in good health and CMV-seronegative.

This clone appeared a single time. CDR3 amino acids: CASSPLRGSKETQYF. CDR3 in DNA: TGTGCCAGCTCACCATTGAGAGGCAGTAAAGAGACCCAGTACTTC. This chain links TRBV18 with TRBJ2-5; no clear D gene. Germline V gene data show CDR1 as KGHSH and CDR2 as LQKENI. The CDR3 is 15 amino acids. The V gene lost 2 bases and the J gene lost 3 bases, with 13 bases spanning the gap. Using reference TRBV18 and TRBJ2-5 for the parts outside the CDR3, the full variable domain is NAGVMQNPRHLVRRRGQEARLRCSPMKGHSHVYWYRQLPEEGLKFMVYLQKENIIDESGMPKERFSAEFPKEGPSILRIQQVVRGDSAAYFCASSPLRGSKETQYFGPGTRLLVL.

The CDR3 nucleotides are TGTGCCGGCGGCGGGGAGGTGAACACTGAAGCTTTCTTT. Translated, it gives CAGGGEVNTEAFF. The chain is built from TRBV2 and TRBJ1-1; D unclear. V was shortened by 11 bases and J by 0 bases, with 13 bases between the two germline ends. In germline, CDR1 is SNHLY, CDR2 FYNNEI. The CDR3 sequence is 13 residues long. Full variable domain (rest looked up from reference TRBV2 and TRBJ1-1): EPEVTQTPSHQVTQMGQEVILRCVPISNHLYFYWYRQILGQKVEFLVSFYNNEISEKSEIFDDQFSVERPDGSNFTLKIRSTKLEDSAMYFCAGGGEVNTEAFFGQGTRLTVV.

This clone was seen a single time. This sequence joins TRBV6-1 and TRBJ2-3; 8 bases agree with TRBD2. V gave up 9 bases and J gave up 1 base; unmatched junction bases: 3. This CDR3 is 13 amino acids long. CDR1 and CDR2 from the germline V gene are MNHNS and SASEGT. CDR3 DNA sequence: TGTGCCAGTCTAGCGGGCGGCACAGATACGCAGTATTTT. This translates into CASLAGGTDTQYF.

This clone appeared a single time. The rearrangement links TRBV7-6 to TRBJ2-7, with 8 bases fitting TRBD1. With 3 bases clipped from V and 2 bases from J, the junction kept 3 bases outside the gene matches. The CDR3 runs to 14 residues. The germline CDR1 and CDR2 sequences are SGHVS and FNYEAQ. The CDR3 region has the DNA TGTGCCAGCAGCTTCCGGACAGGGCCCTACGAGCAGTACTTC. Protein product: CASSFRTGPYEQYF.

The chain carries TRBV4-1 and TRBJ1-4; D ambiguous. The CDR3 sequence is 16 residues long. Germline lookup yields CDR1 MGHRA and CDR2 YSYEKL. Trimming left V 0 bases short and J 0 bases short, with 8 bases between. Written as DNA, the CDR3 is TGCGCCAGCAGCCAAGATACGACAACAACTAATGAAAAACTGTTTTTT. Its translation: CASSQDTTTTNEKLFF.

The chain combines TRBV4-1 with TRBJ1-2; D is unresolved. The V end was cut by 3 bases, the J end by 1 base, with 12 bases between. Germline CDR1 and CDR2: MGHRA and YSYEKL. This CDR3 is built from 15 residues. The CDR3: CASSQPDGINYGYTF. In DNA, the CDR3 is TGCGCCAGCAGCCAGCCGGACGGGATTAACTATGGCTACACCTTC.

The rearrangement joins TRBV5-1 to TRBJ1-3; D remains ambiguous. Germline V gives CDR1 SGHRS, CDR2 YFSETQ. V lost 4 bases and J 2 bases, leaving 13 bases between the germline ends. This CDR3 region has 15 residues. CDR3 bases: TGCGCCAGCAGCGCCGACGGGGAAGCTGGAAACACCATATATTTT. It is translated as CASSADGEAGNTIYF.

The chain couples TRBV2 to TRBJ1-2; D call uncertain. This CDR3 contains 12 residues. Germline values: CDR1 SNHLY, CDR2 FYNNEI. V was trimmed by 3 bases and J by 4 bases, leaving 6 bases between them. CDR3 amino acids: CASSEEAYGYTF. CDR3 sequence (DNA): TGTGCCAGCAGTGAGGAGGCCTATGGCTACACCTTC.

V and J are TRBV9 and TRBJ1-2; 10 bases are shared with TRBD1. Germline trimming cut 4 bases from V and 6 bases from J; bases unmatched to any gene: 3. CDR3 length: 13 residues. Germline lookup yields CDR1 SGDLS and CDR2 YYNGEE. The DNA for the CDR3 is TGTGCCAGCAGCAGGACAGGGGGTCATGGCTACACCTTC. It yields the protein CASSRTGGHGYTF.

In this sample, this clone turned up a few times. The chain couples TRBV10-3 to TRBJ2-7; the D is unclear. CDR1 and CDR2 (germline): ENHRY, SYGVKD. CDR3 size: 12 residues. V was clipped by 3 bases and J by 5 bases, with 8 bases between them. The CDR3 protein is CAISDRQDEQYF. In DNA form, the CDR3 reads TGTGCCATCAGTGACAGGCAAGACGAGCAGTACTTC.

This clone has just one count. J is TRBJ2-5 and V is TRBV30; 13 positions match TRBD2. This CDR3 contains 17 residues. Germline-derived CDR1 and CDR2 are GTSNPN and SVGIG (reference sequence). The junction had 10 bases not matched to a gene; V was cut back by 1 base and J by 5 bases. CDR3 coding DNA: TGTGCCTGGAGTGAACTAGCGGGAGGGCCTGGGGGGGAGACCCAGTACTTC. Its protein is CAWSELAGGPGGETQYF. The full variable domain, in which reference TRBV30 and TRBJ2-5 provide the parts outside the CDR3, is SQTIHQWPATLVQPVGSPLSLECTVEGTSNPNLYWYRQAAGRGLQLLFYSVGIGQISSEVPQNLSASRPQDRQFILSSKKLLLSDSGFYLCAWSELAGGPGGETQYFGPGTRLLVL.

This chain uses TRBV27 with TRBJ1-2; 7 positions agree with TRBD1. The trim removed 5 bases at V and 4 bases at J, leaving 7 bases unmatched. The CDR3 totals 14 residues. The germline gives CDR1 MNHEY, CDR2 SMNVEV (reference sequence). The CDR3 region is CASSPGQEGYGYTF. Written as DNA, the CDR3 is TGTGCCAGCAGTCCAGGACAGGAGGGCTATGGCTACACCTTC.

The chain joins TRBV7-8 to TRBJ2-2; 11 bases match TRBD2. Germline CDR1 reads SGHVS; CDR2 reads FQNEAQ. Trimming took 5 bases from V and 6 from J; bases not matched to a gene: 8. This CDR3 comprises 16 residues. CDR3 residues: CASSLWLAGGSGELFF. DNA of the CDR3: TGTGCCAGCAGCCTCTGGCTAGCGGGAGGATCCGGGGAGCTGTTTTTT.

The V and J genes are TRBV7-8 and TRBJ2-7; maybe TRBD1 (6 bases). The CDR3 has 14 amino acids. The V end lost 5 bases, the J end lost 3 bases, and 14 bases lay between the germline ends. Germline V gene sequence: CDR1 SGHVS, CDR2 FQNEAQ. This chain's CDR3 is CASSHTGFNYEQYF. Written as DNA, the CDR3 is TGTGCCAGCAGCCATACAGGGTTTAACTACGAGCAGTACTTC.

The gene calls are TRBV4-2 and TRBJ2-2, with TRBD1 matching 7 bases. Looked up from germline, CDR1 is LGHNA and CDR2 is YNFKEQ. The CDR3 is made up of 18 amino acids. V shed 1 base and J 3 bases; nucleotides not matched to a gene: 11. For the CDR3, the DNA is TGTGCCAGCAGCCAAGGGCACAGGGGTAGTTGGGACACCGGGGAGCTGTTTTTT. Protein sequence: CASSQGHRGSWDTGELFF.

This chain connects TRBV29-1 to TRBJ2-7, with a tentative D call TRBD1 (8 bases). Germline values: CDR1 SQVTM, CDR2 ANQGSEA. With 6 bases removed from V and 4 bases from J, the gap between germline ends came to 19 bases. The CDR3 is 14 amino acids. CDR3 residues: CSVSGAGGRYEQYF. CDR3 DNA: TGCAGCGTCAGCGGGGCAGGGGGCAGGTACGAGCAGTACTTC.

The V and J genes are TRBV7-6 and TRBJ2-3; 9 nucleotides agree with TRBD2. The CDR3 covers 14 residues. Per germline, CDR1 SGHVS and CDR2 FNYEAQ. With V trimmed by 7 bases and J by 11 bases, 13 bases remained unmatched. This CDR3 is CASNVASGARGQYF. The CDR3 DNA sequence: TGTGCCAGCAACGTCGCTAGCGGGGCCCGGGGGCAGTATTTT.

This clone was observed once. The chain is built from TRBV2 and TRBJ2-3, with a tentative D call TRBD1 (6 bases). The V end was cut by 6 bases, the J end by 2 bases, with 12 bases between. Germline lookup yields CDR1 SNHLY and CDR2 FYNNEI. CDR3 size: 14 residues. CDR3 protein: CASRGDTNTDTQYF. The CDR3 DNA reads as TGTGCCAGCAGGGGGGACACTAACACAGATACGCAGTATTTT.

J is TRBJ2-2 and V is TRBV7-9; tentative D call: TRBD1 (5 bases). Trimming shortened V by 2 bases and J by 5 bases, and 15 bases separated the two germline ends. CDR1 is SEHNR and CDR2 is FQNEAQ in the germline V gene (reference sequence). The CDR3 covers 16 residues. CDR3 DNA sequence: TGTGCCAGCAGCTTACCGGGCAGGCAGGGAACCGGGGAGCTGTTTTTT. It translates to CASSLPGRQGTGELFF.

The chain carries TRBV7-2 and TRBJ2-5; D possibly corresponds to TRBD2 (6 bases). Germline values: CDR1 SGHTA, CDR2 FQGNSA. The ends were cut back, 3 bases at V and 8 bases at J, with 19 bases in the middle. This CDR3 is built from 15 residues. CDR3 sequence: CASSFPRSGDATQYF. CDR3 bases: TGTGCCAGCAGCTTTCCTCGATCGGGGGACGCTACCCAGTACTTC.

The chain recombines TRBV7-9 with TRBJ1-6; D gene ambiguous. CDR1 and CDR2 (germline): SEHNR, FQNEAQ (reference sequence). V lost 2 bases to trimming and J lost 3 bases, with 5 bases between them. The CDR3 contains 14 residues. The CDR3: CASSLPGYNSPLHF. CDR3 DNA: TGTGCCAGCAGCTTACCGGGCTATAATTCACCCCTCCACTTT.

This chain joins TRBV19 and TRBJ2-3; 8 nucleotides agree with TRBD1. V shed 4 bases and J 4 bases; nucleotides not matched to a gene: 7. The CDR3 loop spans 15 amino acids. The germline V gene has CDR1 LNHDA and CDR2 SQIVND (reference sequence). The CDR3 protein is CASSRQGAGADTQYF. The CDR3 DNA sequence: TGTGCCAGTAGTAGGCAGGGGGCCGGGGCAGATACGCAGTATTTT.

This sequence joins TRBV28 and TRBJ1-4; TRBD1 agrees at 9 bases. This CDR3 has 15 amino acids. Unmatched junction bases numbered 7, after V lost 5 bases and J lost 6 bases. Germline CDR1 reads MDHEN; CDR2 reads SYDVKM. The CDR3 DNA reads TGTGCCAGCAGTCGTACGGGACAGGGATATGAAAAACTGTTTTTT. It codes for CASSRTGQGYEKLFF.

The V call is TRBV29-1, the J call TRBJ2-5, with 7 bases that match TRBD2. This CDR3 has 13 amino acids. After removal of 7 bases from V and 14 bases from J, the junction contained 19 bases not matched to a gene. Germline V gene sequence: CDR1 SQVTM, CDR2 ANQGSEA. The CDR3 nucleotides are TGCAGCGGCGGGTTACCACTAGCGCGTCACCAATACTTC. This translates into CSGGLPLARHQYF.

The V call is TRBV5-1, the J call TRBJ2-7, with D possibly being TRBD1 (6 bases). Trimming removed 2 bases from V and 5 bases from J, with 14 bases in between. This CDR3 spans 14 amino acids. Germline values: CDR1 SGHRS, CDR2 YFSETQ. For the CDR3, the DNA is TGCGCCAGCAGCTTAGGGACACAAGGCCACGAGCAGTACTTC. It is translated as CASSLGTQGHEQYF.

The V call is TRBV6-5, the J call TRBJ2-1; 11 bases fit TRBD2. Trimming removed 6 bases from V and 7 bases from J; junction bases left unmatched: 8. Looked up from germline, CDR1 is MNHEY and CDR2 is SVGAGI. The CDR3 sequence is 15 residues long. CDR3 region: CASSPLAGVRNEQFF. Written as DNA, the CDR3 is TGTGCCAGCAGCCCACTAGCGGGAGTGCGAAATGAGCAGTTCTTC.

CDR3 in amino acids: CASSPLNTEAFF. As DNA, the CDR3 is TGTGCCAGCTCACCCCTCAACACTGAAGCTTTCTTT. The chain uses TRBV18 and TRBJ1-1; D ambiguous. Germline V lookup: CDR1 KGHSH, CDR2 LQKENI. The CDR3 contains 12 residues. Trimming removed 3 bases at V and 2 bases at J, with 4 bases between.

This clone was observed once. The genes are TRBV28 and TRBJ2-2; D possibly corresponds to TRBD1 (6 bases). The length of the CDR3 is 17 residues. CDR1 is MDHEN, CDR2 SYDVKM, per germline. V was trimmed by 3 bases and J by 0 bases, leaving 14 bases between them. This CDR3 is CASSFPRGLTNTGELFF. The CDR3 DNA is TGTGCCAGCAGTTTTCCCAGGGGCCTCACGAACACCGGGGAGCTGTTTTTT. The entire variable domain, with the rest obtained from reference TRBV28 and TRBJ2-2, is as follows: DVKVTQSSRYLVKRTGEKVFLECVQDMDHENMFWYRQDPGLGLRLIYFSYDVKMKEKGDIPEGYSVSREKKERFSLILESASTNQTSMYLCASSFPRGLTNTGELFFGEGSRLTVL.